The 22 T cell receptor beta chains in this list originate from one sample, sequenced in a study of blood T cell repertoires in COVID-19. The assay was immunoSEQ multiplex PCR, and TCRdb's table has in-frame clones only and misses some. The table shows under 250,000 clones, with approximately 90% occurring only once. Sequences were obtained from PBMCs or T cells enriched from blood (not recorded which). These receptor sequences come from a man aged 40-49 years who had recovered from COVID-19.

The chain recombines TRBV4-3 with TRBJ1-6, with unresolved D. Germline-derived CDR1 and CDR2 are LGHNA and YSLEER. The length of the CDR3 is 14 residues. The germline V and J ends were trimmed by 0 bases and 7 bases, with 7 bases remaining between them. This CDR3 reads CASSQEALNSPLHF. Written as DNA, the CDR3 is TGCGCCAGCAGCCAAGAAGCCTTGAATTCACCCCTCCACTTT.

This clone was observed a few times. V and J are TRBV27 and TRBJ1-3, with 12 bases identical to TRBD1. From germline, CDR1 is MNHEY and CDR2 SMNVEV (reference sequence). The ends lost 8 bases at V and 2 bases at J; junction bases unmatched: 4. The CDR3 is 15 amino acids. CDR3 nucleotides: TGTGCCAGCGGGACAGGGGGCTTTGCTGGAAACACCATATATTTT. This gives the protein CASGTGGFAGNTIYF.

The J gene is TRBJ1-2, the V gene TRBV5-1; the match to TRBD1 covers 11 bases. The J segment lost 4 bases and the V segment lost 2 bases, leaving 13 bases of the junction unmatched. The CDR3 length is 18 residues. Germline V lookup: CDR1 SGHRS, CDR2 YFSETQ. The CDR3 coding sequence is TGCGCCAGCAGCTTCCGGACAGGGGGCGCCGAAGCATCCTATGGCTACACCTTC. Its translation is CASSFRTGGAEASYGYTF.

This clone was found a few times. The CDR3 DNA follows: TGTGCCAGCAGCTTGATTACTAGCGGGAAAGAAGAGCAGTTCTTC. This sequence encodes CASSLITSGKEEQFF. The V gene is TRBV5-6, the J gene TRBJ2-1; 10 bases line up with TRBD2. The CDR3 is made up of 15 amino acids. V lost 1 base to trimming and J lost 10 bases; unmatched junction nucleotides: 8. Germline V lookup: CDR1 SGHDT, CDR2 YYEEEE.

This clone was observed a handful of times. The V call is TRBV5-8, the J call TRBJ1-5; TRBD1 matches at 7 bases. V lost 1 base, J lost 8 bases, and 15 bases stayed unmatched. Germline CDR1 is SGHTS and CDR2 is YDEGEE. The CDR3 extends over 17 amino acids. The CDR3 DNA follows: TGTGCCAGCAGCTTGTACAGACAGGGAACCGTCAAAGAGCCCCAGCATTTT. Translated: CASSLYRQGTVKEPQHF.

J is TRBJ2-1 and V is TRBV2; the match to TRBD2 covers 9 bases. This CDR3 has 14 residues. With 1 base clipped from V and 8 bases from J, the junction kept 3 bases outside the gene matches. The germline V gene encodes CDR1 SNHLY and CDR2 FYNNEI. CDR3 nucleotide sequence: TGTGCCAGCAGTGAAGGACTAGCGGTCCATGAGCAGTTCTTC. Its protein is CASSEGLAVHEQFF.

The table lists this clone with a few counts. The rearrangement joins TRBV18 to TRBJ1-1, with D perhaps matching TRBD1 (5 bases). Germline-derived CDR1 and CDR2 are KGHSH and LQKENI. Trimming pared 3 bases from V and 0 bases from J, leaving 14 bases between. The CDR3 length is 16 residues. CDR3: CASSPQGNSMNTEAFF. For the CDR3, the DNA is TGTGCCAGCTCACCCCAGGGCAATTCAATGAACACTGAAGCTTTCTTT.

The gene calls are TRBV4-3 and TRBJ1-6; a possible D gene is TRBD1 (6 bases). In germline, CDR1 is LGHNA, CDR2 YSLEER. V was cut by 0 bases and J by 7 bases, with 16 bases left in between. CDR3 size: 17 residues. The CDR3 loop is CASSQDPQGPGNSPLHF. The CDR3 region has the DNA TGCGCCAGCAGCCAAGATCCACAGGGACCCGGGAATTCACCCCTCCACTTT.

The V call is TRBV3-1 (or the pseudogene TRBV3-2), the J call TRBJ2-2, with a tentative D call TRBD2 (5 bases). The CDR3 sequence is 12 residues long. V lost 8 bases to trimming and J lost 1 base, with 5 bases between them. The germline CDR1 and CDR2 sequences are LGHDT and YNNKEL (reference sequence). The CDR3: CASAGNTGELFF. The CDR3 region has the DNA TGTGCCAGCGCGGGGAACACCGGGGAGCTGTTTTTT.

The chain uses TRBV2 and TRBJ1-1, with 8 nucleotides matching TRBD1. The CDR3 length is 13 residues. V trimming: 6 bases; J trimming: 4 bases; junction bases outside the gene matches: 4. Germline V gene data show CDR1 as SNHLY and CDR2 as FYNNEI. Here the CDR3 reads CASSKQGGTEAFF. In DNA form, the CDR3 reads TGTGCCAGCAGCAAACAGGGGGGCACTGAAGCTTTCTTT.

The CDR3, as DNA: TGTGCCAGTAGTTCGACAGGGGACACTGAAGCTTTCTTT. Its protein is CASSSTGDTEAFF. The chain links TRBV19 to TRBJ1-1, with TRBD1 matching over 8 bases. Trimming at V came to 5 bases and at J to 3 bases, leaving 2 bases not matched to a gene. The CDR3 runs 13 residues. Germline loops: CDR1 LNHDA, CDR2 SQIVND (reference sequence). Supplemented by reference TRBV19 and TRBJ1-1, the full variable domain reads DGGITQSPKYLFRKEGQNVTLSCEQNLNHDAMYWYRQDPGQGLRLIYYSQIVNDFQKGDIAEGYSVSREKKESFPLTVTSAQKNPTAFYLCASSSTGDTEAFFGQGTRLTVV.

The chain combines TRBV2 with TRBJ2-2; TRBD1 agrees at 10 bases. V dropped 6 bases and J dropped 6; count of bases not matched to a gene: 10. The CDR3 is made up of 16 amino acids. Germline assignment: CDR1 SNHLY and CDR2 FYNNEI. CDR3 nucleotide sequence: TGTGCCAGCAGGGGACCGGGACAGGGGAGGGCCGGGGAGCTGTTTTTT. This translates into CASRGPGQGRAGELFF.

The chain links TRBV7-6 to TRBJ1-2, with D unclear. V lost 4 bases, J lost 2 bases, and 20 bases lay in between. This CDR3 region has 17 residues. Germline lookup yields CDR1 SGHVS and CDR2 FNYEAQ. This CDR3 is CASSSIYRGRVNYGYTF. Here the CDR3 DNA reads TGTGCCAGCAGCTCAATATACCGCGGCAGAGTAAACTATGGCTACACCTTC.

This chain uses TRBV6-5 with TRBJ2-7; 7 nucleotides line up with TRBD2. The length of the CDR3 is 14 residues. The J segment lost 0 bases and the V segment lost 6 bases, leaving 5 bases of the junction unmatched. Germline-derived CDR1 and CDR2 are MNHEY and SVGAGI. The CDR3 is CASSLGGSSYEQYF. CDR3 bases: TGTGCCAGCAGCCTCGGCGGGAGCTCCTACGAGCAGTACTTC.

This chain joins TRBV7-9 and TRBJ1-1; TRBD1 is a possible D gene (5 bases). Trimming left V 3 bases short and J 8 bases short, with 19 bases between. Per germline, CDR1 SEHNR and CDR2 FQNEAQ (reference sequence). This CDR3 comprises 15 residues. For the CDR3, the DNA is TGTGCCAGCAGCTTCCCATTTGGGGGGGTCTCAGAAGCTTTCTTT. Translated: CASSFPFGGVSEAFF.

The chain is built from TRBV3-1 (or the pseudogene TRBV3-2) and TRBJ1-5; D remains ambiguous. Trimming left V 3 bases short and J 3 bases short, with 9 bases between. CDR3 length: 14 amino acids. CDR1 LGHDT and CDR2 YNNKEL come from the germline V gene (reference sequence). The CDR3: CASSHHGNNQPQHF. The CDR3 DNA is TGTGCCAGCAGCCATCACGGGAACAATCAGCCCCAGCATTTT.

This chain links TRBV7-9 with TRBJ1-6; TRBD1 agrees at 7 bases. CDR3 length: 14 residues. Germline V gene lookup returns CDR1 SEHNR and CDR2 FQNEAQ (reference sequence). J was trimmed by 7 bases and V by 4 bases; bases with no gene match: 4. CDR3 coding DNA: TGTGCCAGCAGCTCGGGACAGCGGAATTCACCCCTCCACTTT. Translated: CASSSGQRNSPLHF.

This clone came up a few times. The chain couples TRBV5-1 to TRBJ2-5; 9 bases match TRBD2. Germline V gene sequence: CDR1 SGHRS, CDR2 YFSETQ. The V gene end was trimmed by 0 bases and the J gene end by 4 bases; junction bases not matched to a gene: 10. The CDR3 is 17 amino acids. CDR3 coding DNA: TGCGCCAGCAGCTTGGGTGATAGCGGGAGTCTAAGAGAGACCCAGTACTTC. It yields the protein CASSLGDSGSLRETQYF.

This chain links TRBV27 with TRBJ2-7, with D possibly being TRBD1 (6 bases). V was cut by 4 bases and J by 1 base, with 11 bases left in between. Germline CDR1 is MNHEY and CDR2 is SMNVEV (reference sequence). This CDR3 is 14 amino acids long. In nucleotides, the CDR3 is TGTGCCAGCAGTTCGGGACACCGTTCCTACGAGCAGTACTTC. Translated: CASSSGHRSYEQYF.

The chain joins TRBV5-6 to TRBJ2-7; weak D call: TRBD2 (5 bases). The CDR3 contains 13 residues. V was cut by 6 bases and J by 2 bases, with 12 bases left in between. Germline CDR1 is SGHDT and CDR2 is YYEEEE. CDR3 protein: CASTLPGTYEQYF. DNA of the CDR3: TGTGCCAGCACCCTTCCCGGGACCTACGAGCAGTACTTC.

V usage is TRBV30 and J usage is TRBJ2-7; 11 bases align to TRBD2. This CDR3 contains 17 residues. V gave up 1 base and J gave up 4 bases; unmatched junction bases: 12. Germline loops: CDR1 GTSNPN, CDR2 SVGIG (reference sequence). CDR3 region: CAWSASTSGGASYEQYF. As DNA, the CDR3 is TGTGCCTGGAGTGCCTCCACTAGCGGGGGAGCATCTTACGAGCAGTACTTC.

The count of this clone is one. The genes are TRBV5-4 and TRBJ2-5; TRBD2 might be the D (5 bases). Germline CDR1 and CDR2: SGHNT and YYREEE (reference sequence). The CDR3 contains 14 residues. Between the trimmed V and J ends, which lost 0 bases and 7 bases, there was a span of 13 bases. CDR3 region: CASSLEDGGGTQYF. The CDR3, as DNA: TGTGCCAGCAGCTTGGAAGACGGAGGTGGGACCCAGTACTTC.